A selection of T cell receptor beta chains follows, all from one sample in a study of T cell responses to AZD1222 COVID-19 vaccine. Only in-frame clones appear in the TCRdb table, and some are missing; sequencing was by immunoSEQ multiplex PCR. The sample lists around 130,000 clones; roughly nine tenths were seen once. Sample: peripheral blood, taken 28 days after the second AZD1222 dose. The receptor source for this set is an adult who received the AZD1222 COVID-19 vaccine. Both conserved end residues are trimmed from each CDR3.

v_call	j_call	cdr3_aa
TRBV5-4	TRBJ2-7	ASSLAALGHEQY
TRBV19	TRBJ1-5	ASSHGQGSNQPQH
TRBV29-1	TRBJ1-2	SALGSGTLRNYGYT
TRBV10-1	TRBJ2-7	ASSWTSGKSYEQY
TRBV18	TRBJ1-4	ASSPREATNEKLF
TRBV30	TRBJ2-2	AWSVLGNTGELF
TRBV6-1	TRBJ2-3	ASSDTPGHIVGDTQY
TRBV5-1	TRBJ2-7	ASSSTRTGDEQY
TRBV10-3	TRBJ1-1	AISGTSAPEAF
TRBV7-6	TRBJ1-4	ASIPTPTNEKLF
TRBV6-5	TRBJ1-5	ASSWTGASNQPQH
TRBV5-1	TRBJ2-1	ASSLPGSYNEQF
TRBV19	TRBJ1-2	ASTPRVGRPHGYT
TRBV7-2	TRBJ2-2	ASSLRGLAAGNTGELF